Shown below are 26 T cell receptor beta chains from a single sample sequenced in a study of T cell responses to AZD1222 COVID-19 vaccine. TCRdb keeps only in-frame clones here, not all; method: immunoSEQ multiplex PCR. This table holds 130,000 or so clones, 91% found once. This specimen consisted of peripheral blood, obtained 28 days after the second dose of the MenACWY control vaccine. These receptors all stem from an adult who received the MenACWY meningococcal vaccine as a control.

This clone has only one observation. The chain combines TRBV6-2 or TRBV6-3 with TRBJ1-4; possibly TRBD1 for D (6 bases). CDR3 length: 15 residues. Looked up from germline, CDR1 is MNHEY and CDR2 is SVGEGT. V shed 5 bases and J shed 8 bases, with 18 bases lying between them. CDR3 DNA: TGTGCCAGCAGTCCGCCGGACAGCCGACTCGAAAAACTGTTTTTT. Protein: CASSPPDSRLEKLFF.

CDR3 residues: CASSLGQDYEQYF. The CDR3 nucleotides are TGTGCCAGCTCACTAGGACAGGACTACGAGCAGTACTTC. The chain is built from TRBV18 and TRBJ2-7; 7 bases map to TRBD1. Trimming at V came to 4 bases and at J to 3 bases, leaving 3 bases not matched to a gene. The CDR3 is 13 residues long. Germline CDR1 reads KGHSH; CDR2 reads LQKENI.

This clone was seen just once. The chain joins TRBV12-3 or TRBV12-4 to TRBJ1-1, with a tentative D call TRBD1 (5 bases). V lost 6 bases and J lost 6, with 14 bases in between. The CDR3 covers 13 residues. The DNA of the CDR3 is TGTGCCAGCAGGCGGACAAGTGGAGCTGAAGCTTTCTTT. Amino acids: CASRRTSGAEAFF.

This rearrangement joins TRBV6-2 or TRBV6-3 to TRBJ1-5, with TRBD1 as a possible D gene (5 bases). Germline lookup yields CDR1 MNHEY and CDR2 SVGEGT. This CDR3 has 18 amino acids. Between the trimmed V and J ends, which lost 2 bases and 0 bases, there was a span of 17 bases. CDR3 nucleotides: TGTGCCAGCAGTTACCCAATCCTGGCAGGGCATAGCAATCAGCCCCAGCATTTT. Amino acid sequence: CASSYPILAGHSNQPQHF.

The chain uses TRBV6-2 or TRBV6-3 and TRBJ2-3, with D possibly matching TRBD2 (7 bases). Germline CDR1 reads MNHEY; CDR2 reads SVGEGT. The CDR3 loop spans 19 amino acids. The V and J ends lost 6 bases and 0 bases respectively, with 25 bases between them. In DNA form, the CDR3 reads TGTGCCAGCAGCCGTGGATTGGCTAGGGGGGGCGGTAGCACAGATACGCAGTATTTT. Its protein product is CASSRGLARGGGSTDTQYF.

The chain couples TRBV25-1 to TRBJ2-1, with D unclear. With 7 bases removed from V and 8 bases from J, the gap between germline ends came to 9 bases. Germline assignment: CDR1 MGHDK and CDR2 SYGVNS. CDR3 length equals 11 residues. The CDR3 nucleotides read TGTGCCAGCAATAGAAACTATGAGCAGTTCTTC. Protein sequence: CASNRNYEQFF.

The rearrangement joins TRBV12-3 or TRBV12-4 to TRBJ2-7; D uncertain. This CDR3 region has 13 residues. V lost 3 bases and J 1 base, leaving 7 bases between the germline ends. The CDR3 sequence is CASSLPRSYEQYF. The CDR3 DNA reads TGTGCCAGCAGTTTGCCTCGATCCTACGAGCAGTACTTC.

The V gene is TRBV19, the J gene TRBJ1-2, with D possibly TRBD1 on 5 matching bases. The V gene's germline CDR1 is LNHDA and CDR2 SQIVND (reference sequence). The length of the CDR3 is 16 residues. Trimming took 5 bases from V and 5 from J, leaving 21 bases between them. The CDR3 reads CASSWARQQLGYGYTF. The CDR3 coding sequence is TGTGCCAGTAGTTGGGCCAGACAGCAACTTGGGTATGGCTACACCTTC.

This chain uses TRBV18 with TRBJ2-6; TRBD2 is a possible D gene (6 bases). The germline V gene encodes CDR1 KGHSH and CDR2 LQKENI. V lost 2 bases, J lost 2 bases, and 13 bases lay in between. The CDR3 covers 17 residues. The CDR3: CASSPKAGRTGANVLTF. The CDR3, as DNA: TGTGCCAGCTCACCAAAGGCGGGGAGGACTGGGGCCAACGTCCTGACTTTC. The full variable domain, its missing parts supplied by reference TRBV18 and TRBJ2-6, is NAGVMQNPRHLVRRRGQEARLRCSPMKGHSHVYWYRQLPEEGLKFMVYLQKENIIDESGMPKERFSAEFPKEGPSILRIQQVVRGDSAAYFCASSPKAGRTGANVLTFGAGSRLTVL.

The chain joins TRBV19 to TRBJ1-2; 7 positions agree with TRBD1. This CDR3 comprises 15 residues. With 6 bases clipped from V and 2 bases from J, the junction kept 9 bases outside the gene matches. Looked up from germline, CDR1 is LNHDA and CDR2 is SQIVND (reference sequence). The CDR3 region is CASSSGQFLNYGYTF. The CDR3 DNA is TGTGCCAGTAGCTCGGGACAGTTCCTAAACTATGGCTACACCTTC.

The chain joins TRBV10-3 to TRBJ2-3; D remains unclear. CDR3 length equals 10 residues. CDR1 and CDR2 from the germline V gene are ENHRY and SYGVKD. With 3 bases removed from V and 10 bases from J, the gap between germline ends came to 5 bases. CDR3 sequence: CAISEGAQYF. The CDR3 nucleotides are TGTGCCATCAGTGAAGGTGCGCAGTATTTT.

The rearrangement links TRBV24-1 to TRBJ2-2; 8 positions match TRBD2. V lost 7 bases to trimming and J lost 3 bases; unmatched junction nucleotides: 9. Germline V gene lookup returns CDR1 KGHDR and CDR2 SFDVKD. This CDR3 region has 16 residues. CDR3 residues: CATRGGASGYTGELFF. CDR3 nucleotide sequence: TGTGCCACCAGGGGAGGGGCTAGCGGGTACACCGGGGAGCTGTTTTTT.

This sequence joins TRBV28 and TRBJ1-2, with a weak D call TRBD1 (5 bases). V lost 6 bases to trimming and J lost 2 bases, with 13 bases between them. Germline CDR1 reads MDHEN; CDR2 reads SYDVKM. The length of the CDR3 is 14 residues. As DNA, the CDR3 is TGTGCCAGCAGGTGGGGGGGAGGGAACTATGGCTACACCTTC. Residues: CASRWGGGNYGYTF.

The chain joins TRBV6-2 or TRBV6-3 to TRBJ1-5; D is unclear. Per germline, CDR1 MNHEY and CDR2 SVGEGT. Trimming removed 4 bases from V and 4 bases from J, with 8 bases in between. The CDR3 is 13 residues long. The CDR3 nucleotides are TGTGCCAGCAGTTTTTCGGGGAATCAGCCCCAGCATTTT. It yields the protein CASSFSGNQPQHF.

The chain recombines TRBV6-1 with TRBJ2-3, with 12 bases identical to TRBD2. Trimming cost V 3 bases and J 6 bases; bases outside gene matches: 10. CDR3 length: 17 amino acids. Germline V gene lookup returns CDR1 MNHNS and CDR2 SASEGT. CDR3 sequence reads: CASSELASGGAMDTQYF. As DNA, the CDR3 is TGTGCCAGCAGTGAGTTAGCTAGCGGGGGGGCCATGGATACGCAGTATTTT.

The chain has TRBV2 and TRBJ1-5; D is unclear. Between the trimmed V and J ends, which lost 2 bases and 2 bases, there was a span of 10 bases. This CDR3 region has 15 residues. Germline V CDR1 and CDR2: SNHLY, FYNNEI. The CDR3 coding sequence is TGTGCCAGCAGTGAAACTAGGATTGGCAATCAGCCCCAGCATTTT. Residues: CASSETRIGNQPQHF.

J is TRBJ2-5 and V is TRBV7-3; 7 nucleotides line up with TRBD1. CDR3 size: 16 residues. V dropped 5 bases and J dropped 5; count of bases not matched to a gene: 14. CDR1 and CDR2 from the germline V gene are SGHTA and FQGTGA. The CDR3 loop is CASSLTGQGVVETQYF. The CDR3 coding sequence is TGTGCCAGCAGCCTTACGGGGCAGGGGGTTGTGGAGACCCAGTACTTC.

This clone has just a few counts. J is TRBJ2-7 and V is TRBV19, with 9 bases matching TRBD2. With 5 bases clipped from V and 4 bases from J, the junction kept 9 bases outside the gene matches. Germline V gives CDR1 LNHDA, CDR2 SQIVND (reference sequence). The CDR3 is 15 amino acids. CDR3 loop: CASSEASGIVYEQYF. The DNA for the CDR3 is TGTGCCAGTAGTGAAGCTAGCGGGATTGTGTACGAGCAGTACTTC.

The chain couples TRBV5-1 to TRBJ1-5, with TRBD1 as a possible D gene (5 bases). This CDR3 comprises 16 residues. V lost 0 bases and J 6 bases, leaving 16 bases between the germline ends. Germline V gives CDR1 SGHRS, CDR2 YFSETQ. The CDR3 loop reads CASSLGGGDLLQPQHF. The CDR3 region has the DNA TGCGCCAGCAGCTTGGGTGGGGGAGACCTGCTTCAGCCCCAGCATTTT.

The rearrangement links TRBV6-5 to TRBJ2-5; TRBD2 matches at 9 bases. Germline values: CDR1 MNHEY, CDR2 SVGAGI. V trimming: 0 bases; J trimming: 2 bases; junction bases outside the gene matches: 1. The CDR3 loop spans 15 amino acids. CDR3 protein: CASSYSTSGQETQYF. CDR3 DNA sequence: TGTGCCAGCAGTTACTCGACTAGCGGACAAGAGACCCAGTACTTC.

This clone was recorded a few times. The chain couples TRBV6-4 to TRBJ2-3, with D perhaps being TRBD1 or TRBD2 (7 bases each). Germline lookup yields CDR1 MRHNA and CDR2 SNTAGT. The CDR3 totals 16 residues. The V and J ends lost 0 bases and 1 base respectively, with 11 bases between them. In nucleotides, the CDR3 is TGTGCCAGCAGTGACTCGGGGGGGACAGGCACAGATACGCAGTATTTT. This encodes CASSDSGGTGTDTQYF.

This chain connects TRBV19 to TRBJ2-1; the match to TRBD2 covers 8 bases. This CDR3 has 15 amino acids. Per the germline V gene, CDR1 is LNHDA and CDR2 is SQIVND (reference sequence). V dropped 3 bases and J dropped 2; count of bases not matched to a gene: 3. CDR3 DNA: TGTGCCAGTAGTATTCTCGGGGGGGCCTACAATGAGCAGTTCTTC. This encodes CASSILGGAYNEQFF.

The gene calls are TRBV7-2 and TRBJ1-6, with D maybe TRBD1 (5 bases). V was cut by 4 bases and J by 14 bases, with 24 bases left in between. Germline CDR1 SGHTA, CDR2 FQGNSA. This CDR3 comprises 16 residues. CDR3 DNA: TGTGCCAGCAGCTGGGCCTGGGACCGAGGATTGCAGTCCCTCCACTTT. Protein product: CASSWAWDRGLQSLHF.

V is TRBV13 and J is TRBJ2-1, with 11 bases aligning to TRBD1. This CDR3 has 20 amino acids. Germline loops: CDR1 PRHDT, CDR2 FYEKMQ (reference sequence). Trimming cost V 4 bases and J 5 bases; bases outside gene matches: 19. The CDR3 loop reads CASSSPITGTGGWRHNEQFF. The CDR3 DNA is TGTGCCAGCAGCTCGCCAATCACCGGGACAGGGGGATGGCGTCACAATGAGCAGTTCTTC.

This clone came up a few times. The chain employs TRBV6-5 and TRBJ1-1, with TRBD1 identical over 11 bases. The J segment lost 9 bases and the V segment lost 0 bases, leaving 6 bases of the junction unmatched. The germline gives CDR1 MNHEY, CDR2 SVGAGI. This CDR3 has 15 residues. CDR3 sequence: CASSYSGQGENKAFF. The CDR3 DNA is TGTGCCAGCAGTTACTCGGGACAGGGGGAAAACAAAGCTTTCTTT.

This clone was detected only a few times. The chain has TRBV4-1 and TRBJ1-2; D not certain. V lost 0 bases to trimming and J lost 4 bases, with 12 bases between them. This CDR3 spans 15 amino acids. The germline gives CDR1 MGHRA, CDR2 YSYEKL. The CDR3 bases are TGCGCCAGCAGCCAAGACTCGGCAGGCCCCTATGGCTACACCTTC. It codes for CASSQDSAGPYGYTF.